Listed below are T cell receptor beta chains from one sample, sequenced in a study of Graves' ophthalmopathy and Graves' hyperthyroidism. MiXCR, run by TCRdb on the multiplex PCR reads, gives a single entry per CDR3 protein. The sample includes over a million distinct CDR3 sequences, roughly 35% of them seen just once. What was sequenced was peripheral blood or thyroid tissue (not recorded which). The receptors come from an adult man with Graves' hyperthyroidism. CDR3s include the opening cysteine and the closing phenylalanine or tryptophan. A D gene is named only where the DNA matches it firmly. Only some rows state a clone size, as once, few, many or a class for expanded clones.

v_gene	j_gene	d_gene	abundance	len	CDR3aa	CDR3nt
TRBV7-2	TRBJ1-1	NA	many	12	CASSLWRPGAFF	TGTGCCAGCAGCTTATGGCGGCCTGGGGCTTTCTTT
TRBV11-2	TRBJ2-3	NA	NA	16	CASSRSQWVSNQPQYF	TGTGCCAGCAGCCGGAGCCAATGGGTTAGCAATCAGCCCCAGTATTTT
TRBV7-8	TRBJ1-2	NA	many	14	CASSLSTVSGGYTF	TGTGCCAGCAGCTTATCAACTGTATCAGGTGGCTACACCTTC
TRBV7-2	TRBJ1-2	NA	NA	11	CASFPGSGYTF	TGTGCCAGCTTCCCAGGGTCTGGCTACACCTTC
TRBV2	TRBJ1-2	NA	NA	14	CASSYPTSLYGYTF	TGTGCCAGCAGCTATCCGACATCTCTCTATGGCTACACCTTC
TRBV24-1	TRBJ2-5	NA	NA	14	CATSDLNGEKTQYF	TGTGCCACCAGTGATTTGAACGGGGAAAAGACCCAGTACTTC
TRBV10-3	TRBJ1-1	NA	NA	13	CASSERTGSEAFF	TGTGCCAGCAGTGAACGAACAGGGTCTGAAGCTTTCTTT
TRBV12-3/TRBV12-4	TRBJ1-2	NA	many	9	CASPPGVGF	TGTGCCAGTCCCCCGGGAGTCGGCTTC
TRBV12-3/TRBV12-4	TRBJ2-6	NA	few	15	CASSFQVSGANVLTF	TGTGCCAGCAGTTTCCAAGTCTCTGGGGCCAACGTCCTGACTTTC
TRBV9	TRBJ1-1	NA	few	15	CASSLTTSWGTEAFF	TGTGCCAGCAGCTTAACTACCTCGTGGGGAACTGAAGCTTTCTTT
TRBV20-1	TRBJ2-7	NA	NA	15	CSARSPGTDGYEQYF	TGCAGTGCTAGATCGCCCGGGACGGATGGCTACGAGCAGTACTTC
TRBV19	TRBJ2-5	TRBD2	NA	15	CASSPGTSAQETQYF	TGTGCCAGTAGTCCGGGGACTAGCGCGCAAGAGACCCAGTACTTC
TRBV5-1	TRBJ1-2	NA	NA	14	CASSPTGGSVGYTF	TGCGCCAGCAGCCCGACAGGAGGTTCAGTTGGCTACACCTTC
TRBV28	TRBJ1-3	NA	NA	14	CASSPTILAGSQYF	TGTGCCAGCAGTCCGACGATCTTAGCGGGATCACAATATTTT
TRBV10-3	TRBJ2-2	TRBD1	many	14	CAITTGGYTGELFF	TGTGCCATCACCACAGGGGGCTACACCGGGGAGCTGTTTTTT
TRBV20-1	TRBJ2-7	NA	many	14	CSARDDAGLREQYF	TGCAGTGCTAGAGATGACGCAGGGTTAAGGGAGCAGTACTTC
TRBV6-1	TRBJ1-5	NA	NA	14	CASSEAWGNQPQHF	TGTGCCAGCAGTGAAGCTTGGGGGAATCAGCCCCAGCATTTT
TRBV6-6	TRBJ1-5	TRBD1	many	12	CASGTGNQPQHF	TGTGCCAGTGGGACAGGCAATCAGCCCCAGCATTTT
TRBV29-1	TRBJ1-2	NA	few	12	CSVPGLAHGYTF	TGCAGCGTACCAGGGTTGGCACATGGCTACACCTTC
TRBV10-3	TRBJ1-4	NA	NA	15	CAISDDGLGREKLFF	TGTGCCATCAGTGATGACGGGTTGGGGCGTGAAAAACTGTTTTTT